The 20 T cell receptor beta chains presented below share a single source sample, sequenced in a study of regulatory T cells in long-lasting Graves disease. Time point in this sample: persistent/refractory GD, antithyroid drugs over 5 years with positive TRAb. Making the TCR library involved RNA that had been extracted from PBMCs. Arm-PCR of CDR3 regions and iRepertoire HTBI primers were used to build TCR beta libraries. MiXCR, applied by TCRdb to the multiplex PCR reads, yields one record per CDR3 protein. This sample carries over 650,000 distinct CDR3 sequences, about 30% of them seen once, and the ten largest clones take under 50%. The sequencing here drew on peripheral blood mononuclear cells (PBMCs), taken when the disease was refractory, from a patient treated with antithyroid drugs. These receptors were taken from a female donor with Graves disease.

This clonotype was seen many times. The J gene is TRBJ2-5, the V gene TRBV20-1; tentatively, D is TRBD1 (6 bases). V lost 6 bases, J lost 0 bases, and 20 bases lay in between. Germline CDR1 is DFQATT and CDR2 is SNEGSKA (reference sequence). The CDR3 is 16 amino acids. The CDR3 spells CSALTAGVTYQETQYF. The CDR3 DNA sequence: TGCAGTGCACTAACTGCAGGGGTTACGTACCAAGAGACCCAGTACTTC.

The genes are TRBV28 and TRBJ1-2, with D possibly TRBD1 on 6 matching bases. Germline CDR1 reads MDHEN; CDR2 reads SYDVKM. Trimming stripped 6 bases from V and 4 bases from J, with 27 bases between. CDR3 size: 18 residues. The DNA for the CDR3 is TGTGCCAGCAGCCCGTACAATAACAGGGATTGGAACCCCTATGGCTACACCTTC. Translation: CASSPYNNRDWNPYGYTF.

Only a few counts were recorded for this clonotype. The genes are TRBV6-5 and TRBJ2-7; no clear D. This CDR3 has 13 amino acids. Germline assignment: CDR1 MNHEY and CDR2 SVGAGI. V lost 2 bases, J lost 2 bases, and 7 bases lay in between. This CDR3 reads CASSYTDTYEQYF. In DNA form, the CDR3 reads TGTGCCAGCAGTTACACAGACACCTACGAGCAGTACTTC.

This clonotype was observed a few times. The CDR3 loop is CASSLATRERNERQYF. The CDR3 DNA sequence: TGTGCCAGCAGTTTAGCGACCCGGGAACGGAATGAGCGGCAGTACTTC. The chain has TRBV28 and TRBJ2-7, with D perhaps matching TRBD2 (5 bases). The CDR3 contains 16 residues. V was pared by 2 bases and J by 9 bases, with 23 bases between. Germline CDR1 MDHEN, CDR2 SYDVKM. The complete variable domain, with remaining parts taken from reference TRBV28 and TRBJ2-7, reads DVKVTQSSRYLVKRTGEKVFLECVQDMDHENMFWYRQDPGLGLRLIYFSYDVKMKEKGDIPEGYSVSREKKERFSLILESASTNQTSMYLCASSLATRERNERQYFGPGTRLTVT.

This clonotype was counted a few times. The V and J genes are TRBV20-1 and TRBJ2-7; D assignment may be TRBD1 or TRBD2 (7 bases each). From germline, CDR1 is DFQATT and CDR2 SNEGSKA (reference sequence). V was cut by 6 bases and J by 0 bases, with 12 bases left in between. The CDR3 sequence is 13 residues long. The CDR3 DNA reads as TGCAGTGCCAGGGGGGGCTTCTCCTACGAGCAGTACTTC. Translating gives CSARGGFSYEQYF.

This clonotype has a count of ten or more. The gene calls are TRBV2 and TRBJ2-1; 13 nucleotides line up with TRBD2. The junction had 5 bases not matched to a gene; V was cut back by 2 bases and J by 7 bases. This CDR3 region has 16 residues. Germline V lookup: CDR1 SNHLY, CDR2 FYNNEI. The CDR3 region is CASSERTSGSSNEQFF. The CDR3 nucleotides are TGTGCCAGCAGTGAAAGGACTAGCGGGAGTAGTAATGAGCAGTTCTTC.

In this sample, this clonotype turned up once. The V call is TRBV30, the J call TRBJ1-1, with 8 bases matching TRBD1. V trimming: 4 bases; J trimming: 0 bases; junction bases outside the gene matches: 4. The length of the CDR3 is 14 residues. Per germline, CDR1 GTSNPN and CDR2 SVGIG (reference sequence). CDR3 sequence (DNA): TGTGCCTGGACACAGGGGGTCCTGAACACTGAAGCTTTCTTT. It is translated as CAWTQGVLNTEAFF.

The chain combines TRBV6-1 with TRBJ2-1, with 8 bases matching TRBD2. V shed 5 bases and J 3 bases; nucleotides not matched to a gene: 3. Germline V gene sequence: CDR1 MNHNS, CDR2 SASEGT. The CDR3 is 14 amino acids. The CDR3 here is CASSTSGYYNEQFF. In nucleotides, the CDR3 is TGTGCCAGCAGTACTAGCGGATACTACAATGAGCAGTTCTTC.

A few counts support this clonotype. The chain joins TRBV20-1 to TRBJ1-5; 8 nucleotides agree with TRBD1. Germline-derived CDR1 and CDR2 are DFQATT and SNEGSKA (reference sequence). This CDR3 region has 15 residues. Trimming at V came to 2 bases and at J to 3 bases, leaving 6 bases not matched to a gene. CDR3 protein: CSARSRTGPNQPQHF. CDR3 nucleotides: TGCAGTGCTAGATCGCGGACAGGGCCCAATCAGCCCCAGCATTTT.

J is TRBJ2-7 and V is TRBV27; unclear D gene. The ends were cut back, 3 bases at V and 3 bases at J, with 9 bases in the middle. The CDR3 consists of 13 residues. Germline values: CDR1 MNHEY, CDR2 SMNVEV (reference sequence). This CDR3 is CASSFSPGYEQYF. The DNA for the CDR3 is TGTGCCAGCAGTTTCTCCCCCGGCTACGAGCAGTACTTC.

This clonotype was seen a handful of times. This sequence joins TRBV28 and TRBJ1-6; 9 nucleotides match TRBD1. The germline gives CDR1 MDHEN, CDR2 SYDVKM. The trim removed 2 bases at V and 0 bases at J, leaving 5 bases unmatched. The CDR3 consists of 18 residues. CDR3 sequence (DNA): TGTGCCAGCAGTTTACCCGGGACAGGGAACTCCTATAATTCACCCCTCCACTTT. Amino acid sequence: CASSLPGTGNSYNSPLHF.

The chain links TRBV7-9 to TRBJ2-7; 15 bases align to TRBD2. The CDR3 covers 20 residues. Germline V gives CDR1 SEHNR, CDR2 FQNEAQ (reference sequence). The V segment lost 4 bases and the J segment 2 bases; nucleotides outside the gene matches: 15. The CDR3 loop is CASSSGLAGGPSRFTYEQYF. The CDR3 bases are TGTGCCAGCAGCTCCGGACTAGCGGGAGGGCCATCTCGGTTTACCTACGAGCAGTACTTC.

CDR3 DNA sequence: TGCGCCAGCAGCTTGGCACTGGACATCAACTATGGCTACACCTTC. Translation: CASSLALDINYGYTF. The chain is built from TRBV5-1 and TRBJ1-2; D possibly corresponds to TRBD1 (5 bases). This CDR3 spans 15 amino acids. The germline V gene has CDR1 SGHRS and CDR2 YFSETQ. Trimming removed 0 bases from V and 2 bases from J, with 11 bases in between.

In the case of this clonotype: A single base separates this from a much larger clone, so it may be a read error. In this CDR3 the conserved last residue, phenylalanine or tryptophan, is missing, so a read error is likely. The chain links TRBV29-1 to TRBJ1-2; no clear D gene. Germline V gene sequence: CDR1 SQVTM, CDR2 ANQGSEA. Trimming took 3 bases from V and 6 from J, leaving 5 bases between them. The CDR3 totals 10 residues. The CDR3 sequence is CSVEGNGYTL. As DNA, the CDR3 is TGCAGCGTTGAGGGGAATGGCTACACCCTC.

This clonotype was counted between two and nine times. This rearrangement joins TRBV29-1 to TRBJ1-1; a possible D gene is TRBD1 (6 bases). CDR3 size: 14 residues. The germline gives CDR1 SQVTM, CDR2 ANQGSEA. CDR3 sequence (DNA): TGCGGAGTCCAACCCGGGGGCTCCAACACTGAAGCTTTCTTT. Translation: CGVQPGGSNTEAFF.

The rearrangement uses TRBV12-3 or TRBV12-4 and TRBJ2-5; D unclear. The CDR3 contains 13 residues. V lost 4 bases and J lost 5, with 11 bases in between. CDR3 protein: CASSWNPGETQYF. CDR3 sequence (DNA): TGTGCCAGCAGTTGGAACCCTGGGGAGACCCAGTACTTC.

This clonotype was seen ten or more times. For the CDR3, the DNA is TGTGCCTGGAGTGTCAGCGTCCACGAGCAGTACTTC. Encoded protein: CAWSVSVHEQYF. The chain is built from TRBV30 and TRBJ2-7; no definite D call. The germline V gene encodes CDR1 GTSNPN and CDR2 SVGIG (reference sequence). There are 12 residues in the CDR3. The germline V and J ends were trimmed by 0 bases and 5 bases, with 8 bases remaining between them.

This clonotype showed up just a few times. This chain uses TRBV28 with TRBJ2-7, with 7 positions matching TRBD2. This CDR3 spans 14 amino acids. Germline lookup yields CDR1 MDHEN and CDR2 SYDVKM. The V gene end was trimmed by 6 bases and the J gene end by 0 bases; junction bases not matched to a gene: 5. The CDR3 loop reads CASRPSGISYEQYF. In DNA form, the CDR3 reads TGTGCCAGCAGACCTAGCGGCATCTCCTACGAGCAGTACTTC.

This clonotype occurred many times. CDR3 bases: TGTGCCAGCCAACCGGGACAGTCCAACACTGAAGCTTTCTTT. Its translation: CASQPGQSNTEAFF. The chain combines TRBV28 with TRBJ1-1; 7 nucleotides agree with TRBD1. V gave up 8 bases and J gave up 2 bases; unmatched junction bases: 8. The CDR3 length is 14 residues. Germline CDR1 is MDHEN and CDR2 is SYDVKM.

The chain employs TRBV6-1 and TRBJ1-5; possibly TRBD1 for D (5 bases). In germline, CDR1 is MNHNS, CDR2 SASEGT. CDR3 size: 13 residues. V was shortened by 6 bases and J by 8 bases, with 14 bases between the two germline ends. In DNA, the CDR3 is TGTGCCAGCAGAGGGACCGATCCGGAGCCCCAGCATTTT. It is translated as CASRGTDPEPQHF.